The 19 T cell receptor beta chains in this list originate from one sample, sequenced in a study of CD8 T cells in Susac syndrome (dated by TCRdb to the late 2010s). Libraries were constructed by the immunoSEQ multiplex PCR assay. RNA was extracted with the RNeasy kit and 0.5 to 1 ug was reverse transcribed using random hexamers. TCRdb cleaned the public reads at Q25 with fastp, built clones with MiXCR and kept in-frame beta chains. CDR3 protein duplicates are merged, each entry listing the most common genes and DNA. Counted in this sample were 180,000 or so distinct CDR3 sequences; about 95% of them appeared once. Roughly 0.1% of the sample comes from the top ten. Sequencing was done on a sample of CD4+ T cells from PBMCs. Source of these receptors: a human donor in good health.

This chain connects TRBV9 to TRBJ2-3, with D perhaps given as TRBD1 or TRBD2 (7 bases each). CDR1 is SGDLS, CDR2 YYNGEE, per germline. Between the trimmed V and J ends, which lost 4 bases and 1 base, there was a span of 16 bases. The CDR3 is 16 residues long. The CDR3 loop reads CASSSQGGRGTDTQYF. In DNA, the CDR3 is TGTGCCAGCAGCTCCCAGGGGGGGAGAGGCACAGATACGCAGTATTTT.

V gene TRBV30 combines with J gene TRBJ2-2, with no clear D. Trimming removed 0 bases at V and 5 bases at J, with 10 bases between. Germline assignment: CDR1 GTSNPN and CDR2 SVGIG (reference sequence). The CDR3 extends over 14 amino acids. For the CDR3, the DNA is TGTGCCTGGAGTGTTATCTCCGGGACCGGGGAGCTGTTTTTT. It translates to CAWSVISGTGELFF.

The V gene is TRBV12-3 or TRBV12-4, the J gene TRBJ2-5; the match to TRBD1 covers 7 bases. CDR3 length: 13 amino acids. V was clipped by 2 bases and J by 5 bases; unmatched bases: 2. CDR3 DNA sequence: TGTGCCAGCAGTTTATACAGGGGCGAGACCCAGTACTTC. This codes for CASSLYRGETQYF.

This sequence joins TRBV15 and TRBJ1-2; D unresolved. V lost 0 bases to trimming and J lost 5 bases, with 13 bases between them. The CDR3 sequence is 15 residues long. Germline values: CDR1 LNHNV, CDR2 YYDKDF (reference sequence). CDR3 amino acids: CATSREQKSNYGYTF. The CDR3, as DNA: TGTGCCACCAGCAGAGAACAGAAAAGTAATTATGGCTACACCTTC.

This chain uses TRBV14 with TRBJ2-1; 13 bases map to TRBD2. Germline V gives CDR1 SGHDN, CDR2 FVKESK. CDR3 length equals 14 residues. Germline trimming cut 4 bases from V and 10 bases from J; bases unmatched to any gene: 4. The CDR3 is CASSLRLAGGEQFF. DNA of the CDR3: TGTGCCAGCAGCCTTAGACTAGCGGGAGGCGAGCAGTTCTTC. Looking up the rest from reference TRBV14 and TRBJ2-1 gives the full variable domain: EAGVTQFPSHSVIEKGQTVTLRCDPISGHDNLYWYRRVMGKEIKFLLHFVKESKQDESGMPNNRFLAERTGGTYSTLKVQPAELEDSGVYFCASSLRLAGGEQFFGPGTRLTVL.

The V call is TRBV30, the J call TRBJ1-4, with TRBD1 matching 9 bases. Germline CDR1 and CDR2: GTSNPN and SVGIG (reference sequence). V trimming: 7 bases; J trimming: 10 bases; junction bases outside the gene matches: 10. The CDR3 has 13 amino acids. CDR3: CALDRQGEGKLFF. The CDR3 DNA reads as TGTGCCTTAGATCGACAGGGGGAAGGAAAACTGTTTTTT.

The CDR3: CASSYSVATYGYTF. As DNA, the CDR3 is TGTGCCAGCAGTTACTCGGTAGCCACATATGGCTACACCTTC. V gene TRBV6-5 combines with J gene TRBJ1-2; D is ambiguous. Germline V gives CDR1 MNHEY, CDR2 SVGAGI. The CDR3 loop spans 14 amino acids. V was pared by 0 bases and J by 5 bases, with 10 bases between.

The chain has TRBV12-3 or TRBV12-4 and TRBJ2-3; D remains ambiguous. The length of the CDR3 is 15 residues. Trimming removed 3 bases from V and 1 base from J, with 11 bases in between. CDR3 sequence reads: CASSFNLIGTDTQYF. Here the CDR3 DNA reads TGTGCCAGCAGTTTTAACCTCATTGGCACAGATACGCAGTATTTT.

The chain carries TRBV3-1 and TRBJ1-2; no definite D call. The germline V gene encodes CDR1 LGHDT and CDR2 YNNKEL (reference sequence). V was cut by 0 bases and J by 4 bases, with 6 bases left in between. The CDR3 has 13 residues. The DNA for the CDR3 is TGTGCCAGCAGCCAAGAAGCTTTCTATGGCTACACCTTC. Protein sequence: CASSQEAFYGYTF.

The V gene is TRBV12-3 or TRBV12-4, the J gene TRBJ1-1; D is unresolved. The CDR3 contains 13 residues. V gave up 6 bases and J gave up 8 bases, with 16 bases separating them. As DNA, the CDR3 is TGTGCCAGCAGCCGTGACATTACCACAGAAGCTTTCTTT. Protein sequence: CASSRDITTEAFF.

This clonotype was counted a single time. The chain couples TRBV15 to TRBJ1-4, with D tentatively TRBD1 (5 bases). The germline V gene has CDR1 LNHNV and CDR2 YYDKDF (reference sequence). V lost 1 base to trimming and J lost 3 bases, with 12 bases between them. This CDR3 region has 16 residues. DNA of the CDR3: TGTGCCACCAGCAGAGGGATAGGGGCAGCTAATGAAAAACTGTTTTTT. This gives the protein CATSRGIGAANEKLFF.

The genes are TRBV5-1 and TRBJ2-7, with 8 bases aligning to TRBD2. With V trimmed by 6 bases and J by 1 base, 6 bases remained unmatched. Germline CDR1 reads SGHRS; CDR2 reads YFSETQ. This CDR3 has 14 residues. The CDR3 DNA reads TGCGCCAGCAAGGCACTAGCGGCATCCTACGAGCAGTACTTC. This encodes CASKALAASYEQYF.

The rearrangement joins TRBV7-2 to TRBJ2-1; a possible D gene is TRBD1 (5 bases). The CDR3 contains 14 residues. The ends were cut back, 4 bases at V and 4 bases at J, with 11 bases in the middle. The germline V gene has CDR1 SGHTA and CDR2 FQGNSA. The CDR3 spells CASSSNQGYNEQFF. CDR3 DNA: TGTGCCAGCAGCTCGAACCAGGGTTACAATGAGCAGTTCTTC.

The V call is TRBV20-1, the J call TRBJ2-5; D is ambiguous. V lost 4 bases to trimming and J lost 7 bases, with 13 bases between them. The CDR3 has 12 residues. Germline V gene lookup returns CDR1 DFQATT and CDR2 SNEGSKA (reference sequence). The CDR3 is CSANDELVTQYF. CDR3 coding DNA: TGCAGTGCTAATGACGAGTTGGTGACCCAGTACTTC.

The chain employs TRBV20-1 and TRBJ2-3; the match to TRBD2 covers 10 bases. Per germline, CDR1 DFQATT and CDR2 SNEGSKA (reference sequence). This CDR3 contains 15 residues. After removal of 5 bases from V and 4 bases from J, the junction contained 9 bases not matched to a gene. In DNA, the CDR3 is TGCAGTGCTCCCAACGGACTAGCGGAACCAGATACGCAGTATTTT. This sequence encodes CSAPNGLAEPDTQYF.

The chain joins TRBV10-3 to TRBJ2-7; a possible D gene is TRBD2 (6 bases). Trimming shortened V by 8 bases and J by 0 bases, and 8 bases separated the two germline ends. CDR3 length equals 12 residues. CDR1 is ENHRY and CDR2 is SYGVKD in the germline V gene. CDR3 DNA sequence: TGTGCCATCGGGACTCACTCCTACGAGCAGTACTTC. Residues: CAIGTHSYEQYF.

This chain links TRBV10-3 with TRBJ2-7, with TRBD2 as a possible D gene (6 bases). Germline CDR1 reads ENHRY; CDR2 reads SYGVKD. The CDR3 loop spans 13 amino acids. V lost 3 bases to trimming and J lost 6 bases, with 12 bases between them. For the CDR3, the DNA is TGTGCCATCAGTGATGATGCCGGGGGCGAGCAGTACGTC. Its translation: CAISDDAGGEQYV.

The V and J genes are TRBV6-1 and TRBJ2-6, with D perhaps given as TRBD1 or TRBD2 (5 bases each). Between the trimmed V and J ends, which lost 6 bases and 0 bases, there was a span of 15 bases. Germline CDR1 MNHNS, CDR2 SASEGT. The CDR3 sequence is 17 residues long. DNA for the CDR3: TGTGCCAGCAGGGCCCGGGACCGAAGCTCTGGGGCCAACGTCCTGACTTTC. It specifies CASRARDRSSGANVLTF.

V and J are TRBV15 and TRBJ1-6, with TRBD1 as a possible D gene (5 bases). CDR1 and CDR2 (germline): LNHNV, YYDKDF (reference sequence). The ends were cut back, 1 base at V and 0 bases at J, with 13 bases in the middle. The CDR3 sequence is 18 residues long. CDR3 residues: CATSRGGLSSSYNSPLHF. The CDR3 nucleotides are TGTGCCACCAGCAGAGGGGGACTCTCCAGCTCCTATAATTCACCCCTCCACTTT.